This section outlines one T cell receptor (beta chain) sequence together with its context. From germline, CDR1 is LNHDA and CDR2 SQIVND (reference sequence). V gave up 3 bases and J gave up 1 base, with 5 bases separating them. This CDR3 has 13 residues. This entry belongs to a study of blood T cell repertoires in COVID-19. Assay: immunoSEQ multiplex PCR; the TCRdb copy retains only in-frame clones and omits some. The table has about 320,000 clones, about four fifths seen once. The specimen sequenced was peripheral blood. This TCR was sampled from a woman in her fifties or sixties with acute or convalescent COVID-19. The chain couples TRBV19 to TRBJ2-3; no firm D call. CDR3 region: CASSIPGTDTQYF. CDR3 in DNA: TGTGCCAGTAGTATCCCAGGCACAGATACGCAGTATTTT.